The 10 T cell receptor beta chains reported below all come from one sample, sequenced in a study of T cells in women clearing cervical HPV infection. Assay used: immunoSEQ multiplex PCR; TCRdb lists only in-frame clones, some missing. In all, the sample yields tens of thousands of clones. The sequenced sample was blood buffy coat. These TCRs come from a woman aged 18 to 75 with a cervical HPV16 infection that either progressed to CIN3+ or cleared (not recorded which).

For this clone: Coverage ceases 3 residues before the CDR3 finishes, and the germline J gene fills in the end. This chain connects TRBV6-2 or TRBV6-3 to TRBJ2-2; D not resolved. Germline V gives CDR1 MNHEY, CDR2 SVGEGT. CDR3 length: 13 amino acids. V lost 5 bases to trimming and J lost 7 bases, with 11 bases between them. The sequenced part of the CDR3 DNA is TGTGCCAGCAGTGCGACGGGTAGCGGGGAG. Amino acids: CASSATGSGE. The full CDR3 protein is CASSATGSGELFF.

A word on this clone: A junction end diverges from the germline sequence, so it may reflect a read error. The DNA ends 3 residues before the CDR3 does, and the rest of the CDR3 is filled in from the germline J gene. The chain has TRBV20-1 and TRBJ1-3; 7 bases agree with TRBD1. This CDR3 spans 15 amino acids. Per the germline V gene, CDR1 is DFQATT and CDR2 is SNEGSKA (reference sequence). The CDR3 loop reads CSARDTGAAGNTIYF. The CDR3 DNA, read in part, is TGCAGTGCTAGAGATACAGGGGCGGCCGGAAACACG.

To note about this clone: The read comes to an end 3 residues before the CDR3 does, leaving the germline J gene to fill in the end. The chain carries TRBV15 and TRBJ1-6, with TRBD1 matching 8 bases. CDR3 length equals 15 residues. Germline V gene data show CDR1 as LNHNV and CDR2 as YYDKDF (reference sequence). Trimming took 2 bases from V and 9 from J; bases not matched to a gene: 6. CDR3 protein: CATSRLDREFSPLHF. CDR3 DNA, as far as it was read: TGTGCCACCAGCAGATTGGACAGGGAATTTTCACCC.

On this clone itself: The read finishes 3 residues shy of the CDR3 end, and the germline J gene is used to complete it. The chain employs TRBV6-2 or TRBV6-3 and TRBJ2-1; 9 bases are shared with TRBD1. The CDR3 sequence is 13 residues long. The V and J ends lost 11 bases and 7 bases, in that order; junction bases with no gene match: 9. CDR1 is MNHEY, CDR2 SVGEGT, per germline. The CDR3 loop reads CAGGTGRRNEQFF. The CDR3 DNA, read in part, is TGTGCCGGAGGGACAGGGAGGCGTAATGAG.

Comments on this clone: From the germline J gene comes the end of the CDR3, since the read stops 3 residues before it. The chain uses TRBV7-2 and TRBJ2-5; maybe TRBD1 (5 bases). CDR3 size: 14 residues. Trimming shortened V by 5 bases and J by 4 bases, and 14 bases separated the two germline ends. The germline gives CDR1 SGHTA, CDR2 FQGNSA. The sequenced CDR3 bases are TGTGCCAGCAGCCCTAGGGCAGGGCGAGAGACC. Translating it yields CASSPRAGRET. The entire CDR3 sequence reads CASSPRAGRETQYF.

Concerning this clone itself: The read is 3 residues too short to cover the CDR3 end, so that end is filled in from the germline J gene. This sample also contains other DNA sequences that code for the same CDR3. This chain connects TRBV7-9 to TRBJ1-5; the match to TRBD1 covers 8 bases. The V and J ends lost 5 bases and 0 bases, in that order; junction bases with no gene match: 3. The germline V gene encodes CDR1 SEHNR and CDR2 FQNEAQ (reference sequence). The CDR3 sequence is 15 residues long. CDR3 sequence reads: CASSPGTGSNQPQHF. CDR3 bases read: TGTGCCAGCAGCCCAGGGACAGGTAGCAATCAGCCC.

In regard to this clone: The read terminates 3 residues before the CDR3 end, so the remaining end is supplied by the germline J gene. The chain is built from TRBV30 and TRBJ1-3, with D unclear. Germline lookup yields CDR1 GTSNPN and CDR2 SVGIG (reference sequence). The CDR3 has 14 residues. V was pared by 8 bases and J by 0 bases, with 14 bases between. CDR3 region: CALRLDPSGNTIYF. CDR3 DNA, as far as it was read: TGTGCCCTACGACTCGACCCCTCTGGAAACACC.

For this clone: The sequence runs out 3 residues before the end of the CDR3; the remainder is reconstructed from the germline J gene. The gene calls are TRBV2 and TRBJ2-3; D is possibly TRBD1 (6 bases). The CDR3 runs to 14 residues. From germline, CDR1 is SNHLY and CDR2 FYNNEI. The CDR3: CASSTGTTQETQYF. The CDR3 bases that were read are TGTGCCAGCAGTACCGGGACAACTCAAGAGACG.

As for this clone: Read coverage stops 3 residues before the CDR3 terminus; the germline J gene supplies the remainder. V is TRBV11-2 and J is TRBJ2-3; the match to TRBD2 covers 8 bases. Per germline, CDR1 SGHAT and CDR2 FQNNGV. This CDR3 region has 15 residues. V was clipped by 2 bases and J by 1 base; unmatched bases: 2. CDR3 DNA (partial): TGTGCCAGCAGCTTAAACGGGGGGGGCACAGATACG. This sequence encodes CASSLNGGGTDT. In full, the CDR3 reads CASSLNGGGTDTQYF.

The CDR3 spells CSARETGGSNEKLFF. The part of the CDR3 DNA that was read is TGCAGTGCTAGAGAGACAGGCGGGAGTAATGAAAAG. The chain recombines TRBV20-1 with TRBJ2-2, with D possibly matching TRBD2 (7 bases). Sequencing ends 3 residues short of the CDR3 end; the germline J gene provides the rest. The CDR3 runs 15 residues. Germline V gene data show CDR1 as DFQATT and CDR2 as SNEGSKA (reference sequence).